Below, 25 T cell receptor beta chains from the same sample are listed, as sequenced in a study of CD8 T cells in Susac syndrome. RNA, at 0.5 to 1 ug, was reverse transcribed with random hexamers. TCRdb re-called the immunoSEQ multiplex PCR reads through MiXCR, storing one row per CDR3 protein. The table records approximately 80,000 distinct CDR3 sequences, roughly 94% of them present only once. The sequencing input was CD8+ T cells from PBMCs. These receptors came from a human donor with Susac syndrome.

This chain joins TRBV9 and TRBJ2-3, with D hard to call. Per germline, CDR1 SGDLS and CDR2 YYNGEE. The V and J ends lost 0 bases and 0 bases respectively, with 8 bases between them. This CDR3 region has 15 residues. CDR3 coding DNA: TGTGCCAGCAGCGTAGGGATTTCTAGCACAGATACGCAGTATTTT. It specifies CASSVGISSTDTQYF.

This chain joins TRBV7-6 and TRBJ2-2; 7 bases align to TRBD1. CDR1 SGHVS and CDR2 FNYEAQ come from the germline V gene. The trim removed 2 bases at V and 6 bases at J, leaving 18 bases unmatched. CDR3 length: 19 amino acids. Here the CDR3 DNA reads TGTGCCAGCAGCTTATTAACCGGGACAGTCCTTGGAGACGCCGGGGAGCTGTTTTTT. Translation gives CASSLLTGTVLGDAGELFF.

The rearrangement joins TRBV19 to TRBJ2-1, with unresolved D. Germline assignment: CDR1 LNHDA and CDR2 SQIVND (reference sequence). CDR3 size: 10 residues. V lost 9 bases and J lost 2, with 2 bases in between. The CDR3 DNA is TGTGCCAGGCCCTACAATGAGCAGTTCTTC. Its translation: CARPYNEQFF.

The chain has TRBV12-3 or TRBV12-4 and TRBJ2-2; tentatively, D is TRBD1 or TRBD2 (6 bases each). V was pared by 4 bases and J by 6 bases, with 9 bases between. CDR3 length: 13 residues. This CDR3 is CASSWGAAGELFF. The CDR3 DNA sequence: TGTGCCAGCAGTTGGGGGGCCGCCGGGGAGCTGTTTTTT.

V usage is TRBV4-1 and J usage is TRBJ2-7, with 7 bases that match TRBD2. The CDR3 loop spans 14 amino acids. Germline V lookup: CDR1 MGHRA, CDR2 YSYEKL. The J segment lost 5 bases and the V segment lost 0 bases, leaving 4 bases of the junction unmatched. The CDR3 DNA reads as TGCGCCAGCAGCCAAGACGGGGGGATCGACGAGCAGTACTTC. Protein sequence: CASSQDGGIDEQYF.

The chain recombines TRBV28 with TRBJ1-6; no definite D call. There are 12 residues in the CDR3. Germline assignment: CDR1 MDHEN and CDR2 SYDVKM. Deletions cut 6 bases from V and 12 bases from J, with 12 bases between. This chain's CDR3 is CASSPPRGPLHF. Written as DNA, the CDR3 is TGTGCCAGCAGCCCCCCCCGGGGACCCCTCCACTTT.

The chain uses TRBV20-1 and TRBJ2-1, with TRBD2 matching 12 bases. The CDR3 totals 14 residues. CDR1 is DFQATT and CDR2 is SNEGSKA in the germline V gene (reference sequence). Unmatched junction bases numbered 4, after V lost 6 bases and J lost 4 bases. This chain's CDR3 is CSAPTSGGYNEQFF. CDR3 in DNA: TGCAGTGCCCCGACTAGCGGGGGTTACAATGAGCAGTTCTTC.

This clonotype showed up just once. V and J are TRBV7-8 and TRBJ2-3; D is unclear. Germline CDR1 is SGHVS and CDR2 is FQNEAQ. Trimming removed 3 bases from V and 3 bases from J, with 16 bases in between. The CDR3 is 16 residues long. CDR3 residues: CASSLGFPLRTDTQYF. In nucleotides, the CDR3 is TGTGCCAGCAGCTTGGGCTTTCCTTTGAGGACAGATACGCAGTATTTT.

The chain carries TRBV28 and TRBJ2-1; TRBD2 agrees at 13 bases. Germline V gene sequence: CDR1 MDHEN, CDR2 SYDVKM. The ends lost 5 bases at V and 7 bases at J; junction bases unmatched: 5. The CDR3 sequence is 15 residues long. The CDR3 protein is CASSALAGGGNEQFF. CDR3 in DNA: TGTGCCAGCAGTGCACTAGCGGGGGGGGGAAATGAGCAGTTCTTC.

The rearrangement links TRBV12-3 or TRBV12-4 to TRBJ1-2; 10 bases align to TRBD1. V lost 6 bases to trimming and J lost 4 bases; unmatched junction nucleotides: 8. This CDR3 contains 15 residues. CDR3 sequence: CASSQPGQGTYGYTF. DNA of the CDR3: TGTGCCAGCAGCCAACCGGGACAGGGGACCTATGGCTACACCTTC.

The chain carries TRBV9 and TRBJ2-7; 10 positions agree with TRBD1. The CDR3 has 18 residues. The V gene's germline CDR1 is SGDLS and CDR2 YYNGEE. Unmatched junction bases numbered 10, after V lost 0 bases and J lost 1 base. The CDR3 DNA sequence: TGTGCCAGCAGCGTAGAGCCCTTTCCGGGACAGGGGTCCTACGAGCAGTACTTC. As protein: CASSVEPFPGQGSYEQYF.

The V gene is TRBV7-6, the J gene TRBJ2-1; 8 positions match TRBD2. V lost 5 bases and J lost 4; bases outside the gene matches: 7. There are 15 residues in the CDR3. From germline, CDR1 is SGHVS and CDR2 FNYEAQ. The CDR3 sequence: CASSPRGGNYNEQFF. The DNA for the CDR3 is TGTGCCAGCAGCCCTCGGGGGGGGAATTACAATGAGCAGTTCTTC.

This chain uses TRBV15 with TRBJ1-5, with D possibly being TRBD1 (6 bases). Germline V CDR1 and CDR2: LNHNV, YYDKDF (reference sequence). CDR3 size: 14 residues. V was pared by 3 bases and J by 4 bases, with 10 bases between. CDR3: CATSSRGVNQPQHF. The CDR3 region has the DNA TGTGCCACCAGCAGCAGGGGAGTAAATCAGCCCCAGCATTTT.

The rearrangement joins TRBV2 to TRBJ2-7, with 8 bases aligning to TRBD1. Trimming cost V 2 bases and J 3 bases; bases outside gene matches: 3. The CDR3 extends over 14 amino acids. Per the germline V gene, CDR1 is SNHLY and CDR2 is FYNNEI. The CDR3 coding sequence is TGTGCCAGCAGTGAAACAGGGGGGTTCTACGAGCAGTACTTC. This sequence encodes CASSETGGFYEQYF.

The rearrangement uses TRBV14 and TRBJ1-2; no clear D. Germline V gene sequence: CDR1 SGHDN, CDR2 FVKESK. The CDR3 is 11 residues long. V lost 0 bases and J 13 bases, leaving 9 bases between the germline ends. CDR3 region: CASSQDEGTTF. DNA of the CDR3: TGTGCCAGCAGCCAAGACGAAGGCACCACCTTC.

V and J are TRBV7-2 and TRBJ2-3; no definite D call. V lost 2 bases and J 1 base, leaving 7 bases between the germline ends. Germline-derived CDR1 and CDR2 are SGHTA and FQGNSA. The CDR3 loop spans 14 amino acids. The CDR3, as DNA: TGTGCCAGCAGCTTAATTCTGGGCACAGATACGCAGTATTTT. It specifies CASSLILGTDTQYF.

The chain has TRBV4-2 and TRBJ2-7; D gene unclear. The CDR3 runs to 14 residues. CDR1 and CDR2 (germline): LGHNA, YNFKEQ. With 0 bases removed from V and 5 bases from J, the gap between germline ends came to 11 bases. The CDR3, as DNA: TGTGCCAGCAGCCAAGACCCCGGCCGCGACGAGCAGTACTTC. It specifies CASSQDPGRDEQYF.

CDR3 amino acids: CASQAGGYNEQFF. The CDR3 nucleotides read TGTGCCAGCCAGGCGGGGGGCTACAATGAGCAGTTCTTC. The V call is TRBV27, the J call TRBJ2-1; 8 positions match TRBD2. CDR1 is MNHEY and CDR2 is SMNVEV in the germline V gene (reference sequence). The junction had 3 bases not matched to a gene; V was cut back by 8 bases and J by 3 bases. The CDR3 spans 13 residues.

The chain carries TRBV9 and TRBJ1-6; D is possibly TRBD1 (5 bases). V dropped 3 bases and J dropped 15 bases, with 10 bases sitting between them. Germline CDR1 SGDLS, CDR2 YYNGEE. The CDR3 contains 11 residues. The CDR3 reads CASSARGHLHF. The CDR3 DNA reads as TGTGCCAGCAGCGCGAGAGGACACCTCCACTTT.

CDR3 in amino acids: CASSFIYSTDTQYF. The DNA of the CDR3 is TGTGCCAGCAGTTTTATATACAGCACAGATACGCAGTATTTT. The chain employs TRBV28 and TRBJ2-3, with no clear D. CDR3 length: 14 amino acids. The V end was cut by 3 bases, the J end by 0 bases, with 7 bases between. Per germline, CDR1 MDHEN and CDR2 SYDVKM.

The V call is TRBV9, the J call TRBJ1-5; D gene uncertain. Per the germline V gene, CDR1 is SGDLS and CDR2 is YYNGEE. The CDR3 sequence is 14 residues long. Deletions cut 0 bases from V and 6 bases from J, with 10 bases between. The CDR3 DNA is TGTGCCAGCAGCGTAGGAGGCGTTGGTCAGCCCCAGCATTTT. Translating gives CASSVGGVGQPQHF.

This clonotype has only a few counts. The V call is TRBV27, the J call TRBJ2-1, with D possibly TRBD2 on 5 matching bases. This CDR3 is built from 12 residues. Trimming left V 5 bases short and J 6 bases short, with 8 bases between. Germline V lookup: CDR1 MNHEY, CDR2 SMNVEV (reference sequence). For the CDR3, the DNA is TGTGCCAGCAGTGTAGGACTCAATGAGCAGTTCTTC. This gives the protein CASSVGLNEQFF.

This chain links TRBV29-1 with TRBJ1-1, with D possibly matching TRBD1 (5 bases). Trimming took 7 bases from V and 11 from J, leaving 17 bases between them. The germline gives CDR1 SQVTM, CDR2 ANQGSEA. The CDR3 totals 11 residues. Written as DNA, the CDR3 is TGCAGCGCAATAACGGGGGGGTACGCTTTCTTT. Translation: CSAITGGYAFF.

The chain uses TRBV27 and TRBJ2-7; 10 nucleotides agree with TRBD1. Germline lookup yields CDR1 MNHEY and CDR2 SMNVEV (reference sequence). J lost 6 bases, V lost 5 bases, and 7 bases had no gene match. This CDR3 region has 14 residues. In nucleotides, the CDR3 is TGTGCCAGCAGTACAGGGACAGGGGTCGGCGAGCAGTACTTC. Its protein product is CASSTGTGVGEQYF.

The chain links TRBV9 to TRBJ1-2; D gene unclear. V was clipped by 0 bases and J by 5 bases, with 14 bases between them. The length of the CDR3 is 15 residues. CDR1 and CDR2 from the germline V gene are SGDLS and YYNGEE. In nucleotides, the CDR3 is TGTGCCAGCAGCGTAGGTCCGGATAGTAGTTATGGCTACACCTTC. Protein: CASSVGPDSSYGYTF.